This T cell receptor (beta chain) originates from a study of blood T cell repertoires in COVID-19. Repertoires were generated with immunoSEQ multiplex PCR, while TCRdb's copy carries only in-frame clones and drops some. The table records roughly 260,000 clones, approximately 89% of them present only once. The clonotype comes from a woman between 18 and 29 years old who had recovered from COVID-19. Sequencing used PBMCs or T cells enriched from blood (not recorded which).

The CDR3 sequence: CASSPPTGGNEKLFF. In DNA, the CDR3 is TGTGCCAGCAGCCCGCCGACAGGGGGTAATGAAAAACTGTTTTTT. J is TRBJ1-4 and V is TRBV7-2; 9 bases line up with TRBD1. V lost 5 bases and J lost 4; bases outside the gene matches: 5. This CDR3 is built from 15 residues. Germline CDR1 and CDR2: SGHTA and FQGNSA.